The 10 T cell receptor beta chains presented below share a single source sample, sequenced in a study of T cells in Graves' hyperthyroidism and ophthalmopathy. Amplified regions were TCR beta CDR3 sequences from RNA transcripts. Primed by the HTBI set, a first-round RT-PCR was run on the TCR CDR3. TCRdb reprocessed the multiplex PCR reads with MiXCR, giving one entry per CDR3 protein. The table includes some 530,000 distinct CDR3 sequences, about 20% detected once. Sequenced material: blood. These receptors were collected from a woman in her 70s with Graves' ophthalmopathy.

The genes are TRBV20-1 and TRBJ2-1, with 7 bases that match TRBD1. The germline gives CDR1 DFQATT, CDR2 SNEGSKA (reference sequence). The CDR3 consists of 13 residues. The V segment lost 4 bases and the J segment 5 bases; nucleotides outside the gene matches: 5. The CDR3 sequence is CSATGTDNNEQFF. The CDR3 bases are TGCAGTGCTACCGGGACAGATAACAATGAGCAGTTCTTC.

This clonotype turned up a few times. The junction differs from germline at one of its ends, possibly a read error. The chain joins TRBV11-2 to TRBJ2-3, with D tentatively TRBD1 or TRBD2 (5 bases each). Germline-derived CDR1 and CDR2 are SGHAT and FQNNGV. The CDR3 consists of 13 residues. CDR3 coding DNA: TGTGCCAGCAGTTTAGGGACGGGAGATACGCAGTATTTT. Translated, it gives CASSLGTGDTQYF. Combining the CDR3 with reference TRBV11-2 and TRBJ2-3 gives the whole variable domain EAGVAQSPRYKIIEKRQSVAFWCNPISGHATLYWYQQILGQGPKLLIQFQNNGVVDDSQLPKDRFSAERLKGVDSTLKIQPAKLEDSAVYLCASSLGTGDTQYFGPGTRLTVL.

This clonotype occurred many times. The rearrangement joins TRBV11-2 to TRBJ2-7; a possible D gene is TRBD1 (6 bases). Germline V gene data show CDR1 as SGHAT and CDR2 as FQNNGV. The V end lost 0 bases, the J end lost 2 bases, and 11 bases lay between the germline ends. This CDR3 is 15 amino acids long. The CDR3 coding sequence is TGTGCCAGCAGCTTAGATAGGGACACGGCCTACGAGCAGTACTTC. Translated, it gives CASSLDRDTAYEQYF.

This clonotype was detected a few times. The rearrangement uses TRBV27 and TRBJ2-5, with D possibly being TRBD2 (7 bases). From germline, CDR1 is MNHEY and CDR2 SMNVEV (reference sequence). Deletions cut 1 base from V and 5 bases from J, with 17 bases between. CDR3 length: 16 residues. This chain's CDR3 is CASSLWGGGIGETQYF. The CDR3 DNA is TGTGCCAGCAGTTTATGGGGAGGGGGGATAGGGGAGACCCAGTACTTC.

This chain links TRBV20-1 with TRBJ1-2; D remains unclear. The length of the CDR3 is 14 residues. Per germline, CDR1 DFQATT and CDR2 SNEGSKA (reference sequence). V was trimmed by 6 bases and J by 5 bases, leaving 19 bases between them. The CDR3 sequence: CSARLPAEKYGYTF. The CDR3 DNA reads TGCAGTGCACGCTTGCCGGCAGAAAAGTATGGCTACACCTTC.

This clonotype appeared a few times. The chain employs TRBV30 and TRBJ2-1; 7 bases map to TRBD1. Trimming removed 2 bases from V and 4 bases from J; junction bases left unmatched: 5. The CDR3 length is 14 residues. CDR1 is GTSNPN and CDR2 is SVGIG in the germline V gene (reference sequence). The CDR3 DNA reads TGTGCCTGGAGTAGGGGACAGACATACAATGAGCAGTTCTTC. Translating gives CAWSRGQTYNEQFF.

This clonotype was counted a few times. The J gene is TRBJ2-2, the V gene TRBV29-1; unclear D gene. CDR1 and CDR2 (germline): SQVTM, ANQGSEA. The CDR3 is made up of 10 amino acids. V lost 8 bases and J lost 6, with 7 bases in between. CDR3 in amino acids: CSLSPGELFF. CDR3 in DNA: TGCAGCCTCTCCCCCGGGGAGCTGTTTTTT.

This clonotype was seen only once. This rearrangement joins TRBV20-1 to TRBJ1-5, with 10 bases identical to TRBD1. CDR3 length: 14 residues. Germline V gene sequence: CDR1 DFQATT, CDR2 SNEGSKA (reference sequence). The J segment lost 11 bases and the V segment lost 3 bases, leaving 10 bases of the junction unmatched. CDR3 sequence: CSASPGQGDWAQHF. CDR3 sequence (DNA): TGCAGTGCTAGCCCCGGACAGGGGGATTGGGCCCAGCATTTT.

On this clonotype itself: This may stem from a read error, because a much larger clone lies one nucleotide away. This chain uses TRBV11-2 with TRBJ2-3; D is possibly TRBD2 (5 bases). V lost 1 base, J lost 0 bases, and 8 bases lay in between. Germline CDR1 reads SGHAT; CDR2 reads FQNNGV. This CDR3 spans 15 amino acids. The CDR3 DNA reads as TGTGCCAGCAGCTTAGGCGGGCATAGCACAGATACGCAGTATTTT. This encodes CASSLGGHSTDTQYF.

V is TRBV7-2 and J is TRBJ2-1; 10 positions agree with TRBD2. V dropped 3 bases and J dropped 6; count of bases not matched to a gene: 5. CDR1 and CDR2 from the germline V gene are SGHTA and FQGNSA. This CDR3 has 15 amino acids. As DNA, the CDR3 is TGTGCCAGCAGCTTCACAACTAGCGGGACCAATGAGCAGTTCTTC. Translating it yields CASSFTTSGTNEQFF.